This T cell receptor (beta chain) is drawn from a study of T cells expressing NK-cell markers. Study overall: Sorted CD3+CD56-NKG2C+, CD3+CD56+NKG2C- and CD3+CD56+NKG2C+ T cells were the source of the TCR beta repertoires.

TCRdb reprocessed the 5' RACE reads; each CDR3 protein has one entry and no DNA is given. The ten most abundant clones cover approximately 3.6% of a sample with about 540,000 distinct CDR3 sequences. This CDR3 contains 17 residues. Germline loops: CDR1 MDHEN, CDR2 SYDVKM. Sample: blood T cells: a sorted CD56 or NKG2C T cell subset, CD4+ or CD8+ T cells, or bulk PBMC T cells (not recorded which). This rearrangement joins TRBV28 to TRBJ2-4; checking the TCRdb D call of TRBD1 is not possible without DNA. The TCR originated in a man between 18 and 29 years old in good health. CDR3 sequence reads: CASSLHFRVLAKNIQYF. The full variable domain, rest sourced from reference TRBV28 and TRBJ2-4, is DVKVTQSSRYLVKRTGEKVFLECVQDMDHENMFWYRQDPGLGLRLIYFSYDVKMKEKGDIPEGYSVSREKKERFSLILESASTNQTSMYLCASSLHFRVLAKNIQYFGAGTRLSVL.